Listed below are T cell receptor beta chains from one sample, sequenced in a study of cytomegalovirus exposure and HLA in healthy donors. Produced via immunoSEQ multiplex PCR; TCRdb's table is partial and in-frame only. The table lists about 170,000 clones, approximately 81% of them singletons. The source material was PBMCs. All receptors come from a male donor in good health and CMV-seronegative. The CDR3 runs from the conserved cysteine through the conserved F or W. The order of the fields is J gene, clone size, D gene, V gene, CDR3 DNA, CDR3 protein. D genes are given only for firm matches. For some rows the clone size is stated as once, few or many, or as a class when expanded; others skip it.

>TRBJ1-4|few|-|TRBV28
TGTGCCAGCAGATATCGGGGGGAAAAACTGTTTTTT
CASRYRGEKLFF
>TRBJ2-1|-|-|TRBV5-6
TGTGCCAGCAGCCTCTACAATGAGCAGTTCTTC
CASSLYNEQFF
>TRBJ2-7|few|-|TRBV6-1
TGTGCCAGCAGTGAAGTTGCGGGGGCGAGCTTGGGTGAGCAGTACTTC
CASSEVAGASLGEQYF
>TRBJ2-7|-|TRBD2|TRBV9
TGTGCCAGCAGCGTAGGGGGGGGAGGGTCCTACGAGCAGTACTTC
CASSVGGGGSYEQYF
>TRBJ2-5|-|TRBD1|TRBV29-1
TGCAGCGTGGGACAGGGAGTTGTGGAGACCCAGTACTTC
CSVGQGVVETQYF
>TRBJ1-5|few|-|TRBV6-1
TGTGCCAGCAGTGGGGGGCGTTGGAATCAGCCCCAGCATTTT
CASSGGRWNQPQHF
>TRBJ2-7|-|TRBD1|TRBV11-2
TGTGCCAGCAGCGCAGGGGGGTGGGCAGGGGACAGGTACGAGCAGTACTTC
CASSAGGWAGDRYEQYF
>TRBJ2-6|-|-|TRBV10-3
TGTGCCATCAGTGAGTCTGGACTCTCTGGGGCCAACGTCCTGACTTTC
CAISESGLSGANVLTF
>TRBJ1-5|few|-|TRBV4-3
TGCGCCAGCAGCCAAGATCTAAAGAGTCAGCCCCAGCATTTT
CASSQDLKSQPQHF
>TRBJ1-5|-|-|TRBV27
TGTGCCAGCAGCCCAGTGCTCAATCAGCCCCAGCATTTT
CASSPVLNQPQHF
>TRBJ2-5|-|-|TRBV7-9
TGTGCCAGCAGCTTAGCGGCAGGGGCCTTCGCAGGAGAGACCCAGTACTTC
CASSLAAGAFAGETQYF
>TRBJ2-5|-|TRBD2|TRBV5-1
TGCGCCAGCAGCTTCGGGCAGCGGGGTATACAAGAGACCCAGTACTTC
CASSFGQRGIQETQYF
>TRBJ1-5|-|-|TRBV28
TGTGCCAGCAGTTTCTTCCGGCCCGGACCGGAGGCAAGCAATCAGCCCCAGCATTTT
CASSFFRPGPEASNQPQHF
>TRBJ1-5|-|TRBD1|TRBV28
TGTGCCAGCAGTTCCGGGACAGGGGCAGGACAGCCCCAGCATTTT
CASSSGTGAGQPQHF
>TRBJ2-5|-|TRBD1|TRBV4-1
TGCGCCAGCAGCCAAGAAATGAGAACAGGGGGAGGAGAGACCCAGTACTTC
CASSQEMRTGGGETQYF
>TRBJ1-1|-|-|TRBV9
TGTGCCAGCAGCGTAGGCGGGGCCTTCACTGAAGCTTTCTTT
CASSVGGAFTEAFF
>TRBJ2-4|-|-|TRBV4-3
TGCGCCAGCAGCCAAGGATGGAGGGTGGCCAAAAACATTCAGTACTTC
CASSQGWRVAKNIQYF
>TRBJ2-1|-|TRBD2|TRBV7-7
TGTGCTAGCAGCTTAGAGGCGGGAGACAATGAGCAGTTCTTC
CASSLEAGDNEQFF
>TRBJ1-2|-|TRBD1|TRBV27
TGTGCCAGCAGTCCCCCGGGACAGTCCCTCGGTGGCTACACCTTC
CASSPPGQSLGGYTF
>TRBJ2-7|-|TRBD1|TRBV7-8
TGTGCCAGCAGCTTAGCTCGGGGACAGGGGCACTACGAGCAGTACTTC
CASSLARGQGHYEQYF
>TRBJ2-2|-|-|TRBV6-6
TGTGCCAGCAGGAAAGGGTACCGGGAAACAGGGGAGCTGTTTTTT
CASRKGYRETGELFF
>TRBJ1-2|-|-|TRBV6-6
TGTGCCAGCAGCAAAGGCGGCAGTGCCAACTATGGCTACACCTTC
CASSKGGSANYGYTF
>TRBJ2-2|-|TRBD2|TRBV7-2
TGTGCCAGCAGCTTAAGGCGGGTAGCGGGAGCGGGCACCGGGGAGCTGTTTTTT
CASSLRRVAGAGTGELFF
>TRBJ1-1|-|-|TRBV27
TGTGCCAGCAGTTCAATGGACGGGGTGAACACTGAAGCTTTCTTT
CASSSMDGVNTEAFF
>TRBJ2-2|-|-|TRBV10-3
TGTGCCGTAGGAGCGAACAAGGGGACCGGGGAGCTGTTTTTT
CAVGANKGTGELFF
>TRBJ1-1|-|-|TRBV6-6
TGTGCCAGCAGTTATTCTTCTGGGGCAGGGAACACTGAAGCTTTCTTT
CASSYSSGAGNTEAFF